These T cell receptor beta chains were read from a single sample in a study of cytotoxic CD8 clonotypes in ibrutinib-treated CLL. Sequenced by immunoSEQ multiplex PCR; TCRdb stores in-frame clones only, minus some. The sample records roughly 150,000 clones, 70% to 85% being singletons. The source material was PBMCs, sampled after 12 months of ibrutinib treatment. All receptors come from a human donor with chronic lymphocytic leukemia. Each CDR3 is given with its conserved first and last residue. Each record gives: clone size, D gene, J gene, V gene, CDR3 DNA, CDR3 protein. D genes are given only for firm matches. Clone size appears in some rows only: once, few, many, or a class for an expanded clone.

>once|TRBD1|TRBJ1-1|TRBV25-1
TGCGCCAGCAGTGATTCACAGGGGGGCACTGAAGCTTTCTTT
CASSDSQGGTEAFF
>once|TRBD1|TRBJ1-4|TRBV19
TGTGCCAGTAGTAGAAGACAGGGGCACGGTGAAAAACTGTTTTTT
CASSRRQGHGEKLFF
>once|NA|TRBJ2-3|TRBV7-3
TGTGCCAGCAGCTTATCAGGCGGATCTAGCACAGATACGCAGTATTTT
CASSLSGGSSTDTQYF
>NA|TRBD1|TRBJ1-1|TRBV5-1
TGCGCCAGCAGCTTGGCCCGGGACAGGGAAGCTTTCTTT
CASSLARDREAFF
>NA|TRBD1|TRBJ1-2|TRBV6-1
TGTGCCAGCAGTGGCTCCGACAGGGGCTATGGCTACACCTTC
CASSGSDRGYGYTF
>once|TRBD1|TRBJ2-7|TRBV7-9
TGTGCCAGCAGCTTAGGGTCGGGACAGGGTCTCGAGCAGTACTTC
CASSLGSGQGLEQYF
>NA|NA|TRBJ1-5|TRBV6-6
TGTGCCAGCATCCTAACAGCTTCTCAGCCCCAGCATTTT
CASILTASQPQHF
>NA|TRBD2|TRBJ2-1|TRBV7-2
TGTGCCAGCGCCAGGACTAGCGGTTACAATGAGCAGTTCTTC
CASARTSGYNEQFF
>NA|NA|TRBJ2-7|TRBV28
TGTGCCAGCAGGAACAATAACGAGCAGTACTTC
CASRNNNEQYF
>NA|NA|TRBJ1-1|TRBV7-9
TGTGCCACCCCCGGGGGAAAAGCGGCGAACACTGAAGCTTTCTTT
CATPGGKAANTEAFF
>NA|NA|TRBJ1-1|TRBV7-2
TGTGCCAACGGACAGTCCATGAACACTGAAGCTTTCTTT
CANGQSMNTEAFF
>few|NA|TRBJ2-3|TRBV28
TGTGCCAGCAATACCGGGACTGGAGCCACAGATACGCAGTATTTT
CASNTGTGATDTQYF
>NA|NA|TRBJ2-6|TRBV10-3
TGTGCCATCAGATCAAGCGGATCTGGGGCCAACGTCCTGACTTTC
CAIRSSGSGANVLTF
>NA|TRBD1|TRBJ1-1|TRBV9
TGTGCCAGCAGCGTAGGAATCCAGGGGGCGGACACTGAAGCTTTCTTT
CASSVGIQGADTEAFF
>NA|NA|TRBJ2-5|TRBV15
TGTGCCACCAGCAGCTACTGGAGGGAGGATCTGGAGACCCAGTACTTC
CATSSYWREDLETQYF
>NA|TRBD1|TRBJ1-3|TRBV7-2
TGTGCCAGCAGCCGAGGGGGCAGTAGCTCTGGAAACACCATATATTTT
CASSRGGSSSGNTIYF
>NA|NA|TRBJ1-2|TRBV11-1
TGTGCCAGCAGCTCCGGGACCTCGAACTATGGCTACACCTTC
CASSSGTSNYGYTF
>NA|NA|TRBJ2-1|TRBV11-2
TGTGCCAGCAGCTCCTTCGACGCCTCTATCGGATCCTACAATGAGCAGTTCTTC
CASSSFDASIGSYNEQFF
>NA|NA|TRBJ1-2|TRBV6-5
TGTGCCAGCACTAGTAACAGGAACTATGGCTACACCTTC
CASTSNRNYGYTF
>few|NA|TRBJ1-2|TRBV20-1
TGCAGTGCTAGAACTGGTGGCTACACCTTC
CSARTGGYTF
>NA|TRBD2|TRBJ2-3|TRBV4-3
TGCGCCAGCAGCCAGCGACTAGCGGGGGGGTTCACAGATACGCAGTATTTT
CASSQRLAGGFTDTQYF
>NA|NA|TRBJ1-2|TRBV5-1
TGCGCCAGCAGCTTGAATGGGGGGCAGGGCTACACCTTC
CASSLNGGQGYTF
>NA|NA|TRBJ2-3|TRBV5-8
TGTGCCAGCAGCCCCCGAAACAGGGGCACAGATACGCAGTATTTT
CASSPRNRGTDTQYF
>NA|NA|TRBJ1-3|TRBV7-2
TGTGCCAGCAGCTCTACTGGACGGTACTCTGGAAACACCATATATTTT
CASSSTGRYSGNTIYF
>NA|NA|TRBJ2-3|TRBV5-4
TGTGCCAGCAGCGTGACCGGCACAGATACGCAGTATTTT
CASSVTGTDTQYF
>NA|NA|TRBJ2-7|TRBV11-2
TGTGCCAGCAGCCCGAATTTGGGGCCGAGCTCCTACGAGCAGTACTTC
CASSPNLGPSSYEQYF
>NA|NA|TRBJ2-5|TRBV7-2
TGTGCCAGCAGCTCGACCGGGTCAACGACTCAAGAGACCCAGTACTTC
CASSSTGSTTQETQYF
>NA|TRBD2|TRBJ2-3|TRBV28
TGTGCCACAGGGAGCGGGGCTGATACGCAGTATTTT
CATGSGADTQYF
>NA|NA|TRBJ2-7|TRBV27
TGTGCCAGCAGTCCACCCGTGCGGGGCTACGAGCAGTACTTC
CASSPPVRGYEQYF
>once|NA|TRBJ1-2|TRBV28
TGTGCCAGCAGTCAGGACTTTCGATCTAATGGCTACACCTTC
CASSQDFRSNGYTF
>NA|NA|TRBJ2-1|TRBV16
TGTGCCAGCAGCCAAGGGTCTAGACGCTACAATGAGCAGTTCTTC
CASSQGSRRYNEQFF
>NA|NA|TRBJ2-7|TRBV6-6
TGTGCCAGCACCCCCCTGGGCCCCCACGAGCAGTACTTC
CASTPLGPHEQYF
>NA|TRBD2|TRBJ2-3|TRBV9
TGTGCCAGCAGCGCCGGACTAGCGAGCACAGATACGCAGTATTTT
CASSAGLASTDTQYF
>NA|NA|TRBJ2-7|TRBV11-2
TGTGCCAGCAGCTTTAACAGGGCTAGGTACGAGCAGTACTTC
CASSFNRARYEQYF
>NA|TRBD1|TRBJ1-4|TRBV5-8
TGTGCCAGCAGCGGGACAGGGGGCCGTAATGAAAAACTGTTTTTT
CASSGTGGRNEKLFF
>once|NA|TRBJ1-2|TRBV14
TGTGCCAGCAGCCTGGGAGTCTATGGCTACACCTTC
CASSLGVYGYTF
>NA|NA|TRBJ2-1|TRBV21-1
TGTGCCAGCAGCTTGGATCCGAGCTCCTACAATGAGCAGTTCTTC
CASSLDPSSYNEQFF
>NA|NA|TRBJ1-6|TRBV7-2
TGTGCCAGCAGCTTACTGGCGAGCTCCTATAATTCACCCCTCCACTTT
CASSLLASSYNSPLHF
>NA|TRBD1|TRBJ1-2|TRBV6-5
TGTGCCAGCAGTTTTGGACAGGGGGTCTATGGCTACACCTTC
CASSFGQGVYGYTF
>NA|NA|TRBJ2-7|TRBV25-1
TGTGCCAGCGCCCCCGGAGGAAACTACGAGCAGTACTTC
CASAPGGNYEQYF
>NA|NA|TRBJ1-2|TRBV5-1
TGCGCCAGCAGCTTGGCCCAGAGACAGGACGTTCGTGAGTATGGCTACACCTTC
CASSLAQRQDVREYGYTF
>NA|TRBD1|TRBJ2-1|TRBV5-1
TGCGCCAGCAGCTCTCAGGGGGAACCTTACAATGAGCAGTTCTTC
CASSSQGEPYNEQFF
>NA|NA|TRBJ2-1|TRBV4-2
TGTGCCAGCAGCCAAGATGGGACTCTAGGGTACAATGAGCAGTTCTTC
CASSQDGTLGYNEQFF
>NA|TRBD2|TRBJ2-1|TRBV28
TGTGCCAGCAGTTTATGGCTAGCGGGAGGCTCCTACAATGAGCAGTTCTTC
CASSLWLAGGSYNEQFF
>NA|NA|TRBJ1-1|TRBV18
TGTGCCAGCTCACGTTCGGGCGTGAACACTGAAGCTTTCTTT
CASSRSGVNTEAFF
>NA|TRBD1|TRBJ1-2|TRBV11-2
TGTGCCAGCAGCGCAACAGAAGGGACAGGAGACTATGGCTACACCTTC
CASSATEGTGDYGYTF
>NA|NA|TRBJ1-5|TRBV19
TGTGCCAGTAGTATCCGGCCGGGCACAGTCCCTTATCAGCCCCAGCATTTT
CASSIRPGTVPYQPQHF
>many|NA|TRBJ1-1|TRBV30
TGTGCCTGGATGCGTCCCCCGAACACTGAAGCTTTCTTT
CAWMRPPNTEAFF
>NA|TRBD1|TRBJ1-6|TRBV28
TGTGCCAGCAGCAGGACAGGGGGCCTCCTAAATTCACCCCTCCACTTT
CASSRTGGLLNSPLHF
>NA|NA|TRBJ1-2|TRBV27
TGTGCCAGCAGTTATAGTGGTGGCTACACCTTC
CASSYSGGYTF
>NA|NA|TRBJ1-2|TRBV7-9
TGTGCCAGCAGAGAAGCTCAGGGCTCATCGTTTGGCTACACCTTC
CASREAQGSSFGYTF
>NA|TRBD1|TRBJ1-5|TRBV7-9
TGTGCCAGCAGCCTCGGGACAGGGGTTAATCAGCCCCAGCATTTT
CASSLGTGVNQPQHF
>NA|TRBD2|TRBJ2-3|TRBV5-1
TGCGCCAGCAGCTTGGCCCTTCGGTGGGAGGGGAAAGATACGCAGTATTTT
CASSLALRWEGKDTQYF
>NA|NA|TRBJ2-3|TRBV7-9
TGTGCCAGCAGCTTTGTTGTCCGGGGCACAGATACGCAGTATTTT
CASSFVVRGTDTQYF